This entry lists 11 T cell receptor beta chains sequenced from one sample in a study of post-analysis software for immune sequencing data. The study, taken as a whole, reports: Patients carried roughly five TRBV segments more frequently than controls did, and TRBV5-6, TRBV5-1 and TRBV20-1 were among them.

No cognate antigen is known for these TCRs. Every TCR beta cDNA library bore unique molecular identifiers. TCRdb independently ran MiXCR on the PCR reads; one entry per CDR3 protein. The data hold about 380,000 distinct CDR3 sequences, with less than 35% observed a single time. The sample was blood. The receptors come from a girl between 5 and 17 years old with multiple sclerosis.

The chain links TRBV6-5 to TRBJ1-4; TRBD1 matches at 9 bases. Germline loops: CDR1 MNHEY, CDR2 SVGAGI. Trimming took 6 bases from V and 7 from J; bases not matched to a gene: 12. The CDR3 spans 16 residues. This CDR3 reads CASSPTHGTGPEKLFF. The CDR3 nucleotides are TGTGCCAGCAGCCCTACCCACGGGACAGGGCCTGAAAAACTGTTTTTT.

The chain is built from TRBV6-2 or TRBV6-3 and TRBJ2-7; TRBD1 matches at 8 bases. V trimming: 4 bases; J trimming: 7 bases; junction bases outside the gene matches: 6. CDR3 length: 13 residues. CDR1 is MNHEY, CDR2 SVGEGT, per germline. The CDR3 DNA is TGTGCCAGCAGTTTGGGGACAGGATGGGAGCAGTACTTC. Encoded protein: CASSLGTGWEQYF.

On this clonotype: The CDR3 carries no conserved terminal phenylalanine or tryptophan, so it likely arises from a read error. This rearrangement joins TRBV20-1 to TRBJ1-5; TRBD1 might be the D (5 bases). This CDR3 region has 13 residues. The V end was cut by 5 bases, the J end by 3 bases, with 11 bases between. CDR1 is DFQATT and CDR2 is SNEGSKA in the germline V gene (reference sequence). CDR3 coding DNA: TGCAGTGCTTGGGACGGTTACAATCAGCCCCAGCATTGT. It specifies CSAWDGYNQPQHC.

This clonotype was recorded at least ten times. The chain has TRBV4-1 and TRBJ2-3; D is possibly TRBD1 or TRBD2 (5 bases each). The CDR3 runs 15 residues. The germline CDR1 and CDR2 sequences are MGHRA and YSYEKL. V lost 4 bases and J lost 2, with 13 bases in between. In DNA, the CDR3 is TGCGCCAGCAGCCTGCCCGGGACGGACACAGATACGCAGTATTTT. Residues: CASSLPGTDTDTQYF.

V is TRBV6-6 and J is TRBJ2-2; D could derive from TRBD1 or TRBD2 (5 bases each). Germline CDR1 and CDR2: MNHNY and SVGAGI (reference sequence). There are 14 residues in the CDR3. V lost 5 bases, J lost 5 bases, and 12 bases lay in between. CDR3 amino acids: CASSAGAGTGELFF. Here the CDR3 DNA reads TGTGCCAGCAGTGCCGGGGCTGGGACCGGGGAGCTGTTTTTT.

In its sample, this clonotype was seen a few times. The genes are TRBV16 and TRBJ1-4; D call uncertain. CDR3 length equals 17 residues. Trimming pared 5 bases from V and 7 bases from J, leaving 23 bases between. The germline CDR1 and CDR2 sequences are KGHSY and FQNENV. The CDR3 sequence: CASSDIVRWGDGEKLFF. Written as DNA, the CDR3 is TGTGCCAGCAGCGACATCGTACGGTGGGGTGATGGTGAAAAACTGTTTTTT.

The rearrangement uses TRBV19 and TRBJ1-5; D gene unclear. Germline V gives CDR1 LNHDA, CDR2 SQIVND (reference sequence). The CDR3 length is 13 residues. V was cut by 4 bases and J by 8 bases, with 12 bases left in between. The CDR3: CASSSSLQEPQHF. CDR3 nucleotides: TGTGCCAGTAGTAGCTCCTTACAAGAGCCCCAGCATTTT.

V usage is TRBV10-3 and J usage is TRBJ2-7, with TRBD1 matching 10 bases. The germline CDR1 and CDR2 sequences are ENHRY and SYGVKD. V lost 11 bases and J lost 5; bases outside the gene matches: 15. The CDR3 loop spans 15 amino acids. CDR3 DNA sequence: TGTGCCTCGCGGACAGGGGGGAGTTTGGCCCACGAGCAGTACTTC. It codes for CASRTGGSLAHEQYF.

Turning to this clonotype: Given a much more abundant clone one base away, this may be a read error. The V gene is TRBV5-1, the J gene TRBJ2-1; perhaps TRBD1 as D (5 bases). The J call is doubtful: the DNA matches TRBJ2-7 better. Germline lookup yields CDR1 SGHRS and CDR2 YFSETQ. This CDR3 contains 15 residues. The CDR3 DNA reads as TGCGCCAGCAGCAGGGGCAGGAGATCCTACAATGAGCAGTACTTC. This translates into CASSRGRRSYNEQYF.

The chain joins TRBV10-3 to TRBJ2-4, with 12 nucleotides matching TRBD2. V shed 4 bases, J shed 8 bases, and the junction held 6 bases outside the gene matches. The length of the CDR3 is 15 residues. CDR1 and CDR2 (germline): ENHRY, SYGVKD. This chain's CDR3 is CAISGSTSGGDIQYF. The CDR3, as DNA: TGTGCCATCAGTGGGTCGACTAGCGGGGGAGACATTCAGTACTTC.

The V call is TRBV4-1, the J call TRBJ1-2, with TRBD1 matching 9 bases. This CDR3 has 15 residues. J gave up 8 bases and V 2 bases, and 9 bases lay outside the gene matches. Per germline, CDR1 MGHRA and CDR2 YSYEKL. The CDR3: CASSQPGQGQSGYTF. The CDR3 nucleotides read TGCGCCAGCAGCCAACCTGGACAGGGGCAATCCGGCTACACCTTC.